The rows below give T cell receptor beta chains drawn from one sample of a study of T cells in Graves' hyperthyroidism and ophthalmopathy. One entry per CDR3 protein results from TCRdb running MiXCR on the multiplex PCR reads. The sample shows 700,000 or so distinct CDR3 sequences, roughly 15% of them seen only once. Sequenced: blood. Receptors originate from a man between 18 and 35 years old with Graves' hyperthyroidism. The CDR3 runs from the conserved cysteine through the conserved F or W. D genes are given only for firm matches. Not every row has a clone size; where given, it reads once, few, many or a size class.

CDR3: CASSPSGSEDTQYF
DNA: TGTGCCAGCTCACCAAGCGGGAGTGAAGATACGCAGTATTTT
size: many
D: TRBD2
J: TRBJ2-3
V: TRBV18

CDR3: CASSLVTQSPSSGNTIYF
DNA: TGTGCCAGCAGCTTAGTGACCCAGTCCCCCAGCTCTGGAAACACCATATATTTT
size: .
D: .
J: TRBJ1-3
V: TRBV7-8

CDR3: CASSFLAGGYQETQYF
DNA: TGTGCCAGCAGTTTCCTAGCGGGAGGGTACCAAGAGACCCAGTACTTC
size: many
D: TRBD2
J: TRBJ2-5
V: TRBV28

CDR3: CASSLSSGIGELFF
DNA: TGTGCCAGCAGCTTAAGTAGCGGGATCGGGGAGCTGTTTTTT
size: .
D: TRBD2
J: TRBJ2-2
V: TRBV7-3

CDR3: CASSVVGTGGETQYF
DNA: TGTGCCAGCAGCGTAGTAGGGACAGGGGGAGAGACCCAGTACTTC
size: .
D: TRBD1
J: TRBJ2-5
V: TRBV9

CDR3: CASGLAGGAFF
DNA: TGTGCTAGTGGTTTGGCCGGAGGAGCTTTCTTT
size: .
D: .
J: TRBJ1-1
V: TRBV12-5

CDR3: CAGSYLEVGTGELFF
DNA: TGTGCCGGCAGTTACTTGGAGGTTGGCACCGGGGAGCTGTTTTTT
size: few
D: .
J: TRBJ2-2
V: TRBV6-6

CDR3: CASSQQGAGEQYF
DNA: TGTGCCAGCAGCCAACAGGGGGCAGGGGAGCAGTACTTC
size: few
D: TRBD1
J: TRBJ2-7
V: TRBV7-9

CDR3: CASSQKWGGTYEQYF
DNA: TGCGCCAGCAGCCAAAAGTGGGGGGGGACCTACGAGCAGTACTTC
size: .
D: TRBD2
J: TRBJ2-7
V: TRBV4-3

CDR3: CASSLASESRRGYTF
DNA: TGCGCCAGCAGCTTGGCCTCGGAATCCCGGAGGGGCTACACCTTC
size: .
D: .
J: TRBJ1-2
V: TRBV5-1

CDR3: CASSTTGGGDQPQHF
DNA: TGCGCCAGCAGCACGACAGGGGGCGGAGATCAGCCCCAGCATTTT
size: many
D: TRBD1
J: TRBJ1-5
V: TRBV5-1

CDR3: CASSLLDWGGGYTF
DNA: TGTGCCAGCAGTTTATTGGACTGGGGGGGGGGCTACACCTTC
size: few
D: .
J: TRBJ1-2
V: TRBV12-3/TRBV12-4

CDR3: CASSVQGRIYQSYEQYF
DNA: TGTGCCAGCAGTGTACAGGGGAGAATCTATCAATCCTACGAGCAGTACTTC
size: few
D: TRBD1
J: TRBJ2-7
V: TRBV28

CDR3: CASSASSGRTYEQYF
DNA: TGTGCCAGCAGTGCATCTAGCGGGCGAACCTACGAGCAGTACTTC
size: .
D: TRBD2
J: TRBJ2-7
V: TRBV27

CDR3: CASSELAGVREMEFF
DNA: TGTGCCAGCAGTGAACTAGCGGGAGTGCGTGAAATGGAGTTCTTC
size: few
D: TRBD2
J: TRBJ2-1
V: TRBV6-1

CDR3: CATSGWTGTPEKLFF
DNA: TGTGCCACCAGCGGCTGGACAGGGACGCCTGAAAAACTGTTTTTT
size: few
D: TRBD1
J: TRBJ1-4
V: TRBV15

CDR3: CASSRASTGLETQYF
DNA: TGTGCCAGCAGCCGGGCTTCTACAGGGTTGGAGACCCAGTACTTC
size: few
D: .
J: TRBJ2-5
V: TRBV5-4

CDR3: CASSPGQTYNEQFF
DNA: TGTGCCAGCAGCCCGGGACAGACCTACAATGAGCAGTTCTTC
size: many
D: TRBD1
J: TRBJ2-1
V: TRBV7-2

CDR3: CASSSPRGGRTQYF
DNA: TGTGCCAGCAGTTCTCCCCGTGGAGGGAGGACCCAGTACTTC
size: .
D: .
J: TRBJ2-5
V: TRBV28

CDR3: CASSFLGENNEQFF
DNA: TGTGCCAGCAGTTTTCTTGGGGAAAATAATGAGCAGTTCTTC
size: many
D: .
J: TRBJ2-1
V: TRBV27

CDR3: CASRPPTIPNTDTQYF
DNA: TGTGCCAGCAGGCCACCCACAATTCCTAACACAGATACGCAGTATTTT
size: few
D: .
J: TRBJ2-3
V: TRBV28

CDR3: CASSLGLGTGTSGANVLTF
DNA: TGTGCCAGCAGCTTAGGTCTTGGGACAGGGACCTCTGGGGCCAACGTCCTGACTTTC
size: many
D: TRBD1
J: TRBJ2-6
V: TRBV7-8